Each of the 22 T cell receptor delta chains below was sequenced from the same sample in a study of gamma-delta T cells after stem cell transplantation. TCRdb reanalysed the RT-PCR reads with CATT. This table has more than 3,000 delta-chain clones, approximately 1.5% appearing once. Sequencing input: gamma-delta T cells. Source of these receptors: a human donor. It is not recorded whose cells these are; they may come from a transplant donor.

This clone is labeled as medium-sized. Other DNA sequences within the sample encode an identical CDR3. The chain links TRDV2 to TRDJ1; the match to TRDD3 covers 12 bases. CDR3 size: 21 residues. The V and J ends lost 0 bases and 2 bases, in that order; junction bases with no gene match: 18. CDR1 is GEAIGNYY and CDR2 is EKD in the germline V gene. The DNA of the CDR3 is TGTGCCTGTGACACCGTTTTGCTGGGGGATACGCTCCCTCCCGTTACCGATAAACTCATCTTT. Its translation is CACDTVLLGDTLPPVTDKLIF.

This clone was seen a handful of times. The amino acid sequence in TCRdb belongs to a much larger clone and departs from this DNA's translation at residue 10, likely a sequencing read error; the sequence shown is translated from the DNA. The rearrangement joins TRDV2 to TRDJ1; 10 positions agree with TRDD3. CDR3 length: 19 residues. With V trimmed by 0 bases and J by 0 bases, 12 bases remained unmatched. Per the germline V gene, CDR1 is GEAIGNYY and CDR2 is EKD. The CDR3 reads CACDTVLGDQFPYTDKLIF. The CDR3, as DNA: TGTGCCTGTGACACCGTACTGGGGGATCAGTTCCCGTACACCGATAAACTCATCTTT.

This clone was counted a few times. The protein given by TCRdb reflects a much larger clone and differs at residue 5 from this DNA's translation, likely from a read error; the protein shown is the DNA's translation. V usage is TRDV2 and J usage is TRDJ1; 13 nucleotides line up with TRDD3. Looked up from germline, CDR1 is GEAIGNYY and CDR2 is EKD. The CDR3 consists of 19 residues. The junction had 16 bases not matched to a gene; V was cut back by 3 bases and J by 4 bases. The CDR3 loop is CACDAGGLGDTPSGDKLIF. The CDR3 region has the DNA TGTGCCTGTGACGCCGGAGGACTGGGGGATACGCCGTCTGGCGATAAACTCATCTTT.

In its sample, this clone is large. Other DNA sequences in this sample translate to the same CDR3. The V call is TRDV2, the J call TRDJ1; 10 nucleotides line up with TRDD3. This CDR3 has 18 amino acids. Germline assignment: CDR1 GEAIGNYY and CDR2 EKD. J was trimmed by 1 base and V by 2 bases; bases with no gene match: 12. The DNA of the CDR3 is TGTGCCTGTGACAGGATTTCAACTGGGGGATTTCGCACCGATAAACTCATCTTT. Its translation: CACDRISTGGFRTDKLIF.

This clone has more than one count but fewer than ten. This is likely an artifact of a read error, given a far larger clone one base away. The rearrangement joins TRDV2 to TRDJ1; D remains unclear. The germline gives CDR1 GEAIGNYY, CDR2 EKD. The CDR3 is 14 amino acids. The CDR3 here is CACDTLESTDKPIF. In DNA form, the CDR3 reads TGTGCCTGTGACACACTTGAGAGCACCGATAAACCCATCTTT.

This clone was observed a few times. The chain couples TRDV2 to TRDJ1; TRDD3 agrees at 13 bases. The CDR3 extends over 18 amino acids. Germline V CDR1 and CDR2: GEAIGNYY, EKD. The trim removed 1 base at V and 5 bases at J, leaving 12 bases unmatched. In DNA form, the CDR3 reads TGTGCCTGTGACACGATACTGGGGGATACGCTCCCCGGGGATAAACTCATCTTT. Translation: CACDTILGDTLPGDKLIF.

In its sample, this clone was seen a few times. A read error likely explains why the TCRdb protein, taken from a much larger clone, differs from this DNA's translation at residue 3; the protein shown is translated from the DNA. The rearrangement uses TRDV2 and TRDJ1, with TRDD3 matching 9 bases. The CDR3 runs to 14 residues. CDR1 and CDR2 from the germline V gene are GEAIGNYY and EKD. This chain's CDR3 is CARDFLGDRGKLIF. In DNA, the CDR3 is TGTGCCCGTGACTTTCTGGGGGATCGAGGTAAACTCATCTTT.

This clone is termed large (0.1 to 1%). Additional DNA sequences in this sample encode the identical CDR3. CDR3 sequence (DNA): TGTGCCTGTGACACACTGGGGGGAGAGCCCGATAAACTCATCTTT. The encoded protein is CACDTLGGEPDKLIF. This chain joins TRDV2 and TRDJ1; 8 bases are a match to TRDD3. V trimming: 1 base; J trimming: 3 bases; junction bases outside the gene matches: 6. In germline, CDR1 is GEAIGNYY, CDR2 EKD. This CDR3 region has 15 residues.

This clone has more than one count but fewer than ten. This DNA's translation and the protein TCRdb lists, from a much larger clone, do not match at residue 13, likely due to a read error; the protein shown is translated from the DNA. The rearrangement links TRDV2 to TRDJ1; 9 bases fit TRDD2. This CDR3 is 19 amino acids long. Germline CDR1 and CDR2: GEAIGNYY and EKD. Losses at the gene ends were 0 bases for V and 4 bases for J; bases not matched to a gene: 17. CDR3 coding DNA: TGTGCCTGTGACACCCACCTTCCTACAATCCGTGGGGAATACGATAAACTCATCTTT. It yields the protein CACDTHLPTIRGEYDKLIF.

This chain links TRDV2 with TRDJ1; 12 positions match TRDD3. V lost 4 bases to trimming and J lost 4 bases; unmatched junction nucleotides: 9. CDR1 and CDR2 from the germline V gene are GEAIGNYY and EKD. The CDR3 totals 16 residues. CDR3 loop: CACDTVLGDTHDKLIF. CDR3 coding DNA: TGTGCCTGTGATACCGTACTGGGGGATACTCACGATAAACTCATCTTT.

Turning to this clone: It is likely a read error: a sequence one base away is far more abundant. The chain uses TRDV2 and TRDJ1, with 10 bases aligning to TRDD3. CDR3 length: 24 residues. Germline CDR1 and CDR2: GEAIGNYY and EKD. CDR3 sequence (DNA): TGTGCCCGTGACAGCCTCCTGGGGGATAGGGGGGGGATACAGGGCGAAAGGTACACCGATAAACTCATCTTT. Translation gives CARDSLLGDRGGIQGERYTDKLIF.

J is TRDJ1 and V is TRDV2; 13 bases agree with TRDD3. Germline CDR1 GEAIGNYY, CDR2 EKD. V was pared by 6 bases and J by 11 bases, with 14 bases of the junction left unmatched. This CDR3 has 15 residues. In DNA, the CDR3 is TGTGCCTGTCTTCTACTGGGGGATACGGCGGCAGGGCTCATCTTT. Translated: CACLLLGDTAAGLIF.

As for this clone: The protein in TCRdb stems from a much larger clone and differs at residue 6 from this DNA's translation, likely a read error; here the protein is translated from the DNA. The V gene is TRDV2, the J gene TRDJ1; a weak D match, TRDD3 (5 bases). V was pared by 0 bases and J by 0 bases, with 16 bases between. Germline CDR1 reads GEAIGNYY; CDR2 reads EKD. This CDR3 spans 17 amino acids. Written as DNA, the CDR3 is TGTGCCTGTGACACCATTGGGGTCGGATTATACACCGATAAACTCATCTTT. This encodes CACDTIGVGLYTDKLIF.

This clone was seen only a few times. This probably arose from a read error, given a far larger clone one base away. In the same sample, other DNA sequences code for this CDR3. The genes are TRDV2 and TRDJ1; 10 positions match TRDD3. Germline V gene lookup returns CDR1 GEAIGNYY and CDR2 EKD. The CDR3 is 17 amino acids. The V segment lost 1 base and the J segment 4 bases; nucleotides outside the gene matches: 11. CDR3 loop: CACDTVEGGYAVDKLIF. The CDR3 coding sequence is TGTGCCTGTGACACGGTTGAAGGGGGATACGCAGTCGATAAACTCATCTTT.

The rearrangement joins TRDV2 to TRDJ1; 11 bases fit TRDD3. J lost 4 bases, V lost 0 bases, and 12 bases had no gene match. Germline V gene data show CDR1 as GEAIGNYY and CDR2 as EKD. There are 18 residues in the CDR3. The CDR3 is CACDTGTLLGDTHDKLIF. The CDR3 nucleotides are TGTGCCTGTGACACCGGAACTCTTCTGGGGGATACTCACGATAAACTCATCTTT.

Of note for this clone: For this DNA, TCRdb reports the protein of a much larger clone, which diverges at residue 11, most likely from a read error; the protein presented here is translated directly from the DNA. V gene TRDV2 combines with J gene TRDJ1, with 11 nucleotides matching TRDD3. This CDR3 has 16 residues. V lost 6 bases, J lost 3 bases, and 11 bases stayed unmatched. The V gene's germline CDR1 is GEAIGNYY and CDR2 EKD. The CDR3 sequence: CACYSITGGYADKLIF. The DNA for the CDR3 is TGTGCCTGTTATTCGATTACTGGGGGATATGCCGATAAACTCATCTTT.

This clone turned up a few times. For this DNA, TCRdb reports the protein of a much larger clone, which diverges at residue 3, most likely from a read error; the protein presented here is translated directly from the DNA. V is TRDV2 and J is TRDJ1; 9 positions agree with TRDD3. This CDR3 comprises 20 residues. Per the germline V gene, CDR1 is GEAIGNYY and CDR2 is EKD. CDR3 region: CAFDINTGGPWGIYTDKLIF. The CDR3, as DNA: TGTGCCTTTGACATCAATACTGGGGGACCCTGGGGCATATACACCGATAAACTCATCTTT.

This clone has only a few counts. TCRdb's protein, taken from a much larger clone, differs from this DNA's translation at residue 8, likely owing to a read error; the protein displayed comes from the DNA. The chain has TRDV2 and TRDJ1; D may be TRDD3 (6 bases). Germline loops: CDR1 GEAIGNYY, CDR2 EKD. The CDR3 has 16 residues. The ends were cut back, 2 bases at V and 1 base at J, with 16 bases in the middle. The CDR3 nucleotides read TGTGCCTGTGACATCTTACTCGGGGGAACCACCGATAAACTCATCTTT. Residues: CACDILLGGTTDKLIF.

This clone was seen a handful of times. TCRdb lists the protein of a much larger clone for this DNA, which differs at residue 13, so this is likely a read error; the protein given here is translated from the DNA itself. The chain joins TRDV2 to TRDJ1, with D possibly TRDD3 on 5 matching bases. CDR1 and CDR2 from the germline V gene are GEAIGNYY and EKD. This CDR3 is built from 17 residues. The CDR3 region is CACDEVYSGRLTGKLIF. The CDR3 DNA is TGTGCCTGTGACGAAGTATATTCTGGGCGATTAACCGGTAAACTCATCTTT.

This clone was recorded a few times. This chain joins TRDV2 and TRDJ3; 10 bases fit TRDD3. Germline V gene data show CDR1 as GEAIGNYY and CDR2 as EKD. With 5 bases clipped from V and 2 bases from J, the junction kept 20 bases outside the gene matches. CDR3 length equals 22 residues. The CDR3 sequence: CACGTVFGSGGYSPWDTRQMFF. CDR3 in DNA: TGTGCCTGTGGTACAGTATTTGGTAGTGGGGGATACTCCCCCTGGGACACCCGACAGATGTTTTTC.

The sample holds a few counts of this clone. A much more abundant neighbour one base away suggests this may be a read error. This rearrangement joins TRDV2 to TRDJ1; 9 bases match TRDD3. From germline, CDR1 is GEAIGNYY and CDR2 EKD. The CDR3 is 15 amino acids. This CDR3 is CACGTVGGYSDKLIF. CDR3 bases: TGTGCCTGTGGCACCGTGGGGGGATACTCCGATAAACTCATCTTT.

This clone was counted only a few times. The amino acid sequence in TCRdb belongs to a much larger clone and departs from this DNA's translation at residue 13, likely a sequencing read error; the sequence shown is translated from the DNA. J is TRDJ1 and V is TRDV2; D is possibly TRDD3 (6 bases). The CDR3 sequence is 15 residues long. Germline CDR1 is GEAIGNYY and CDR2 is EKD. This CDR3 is CACDTLSGGRDKRIF. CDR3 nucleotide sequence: TGTGCCTGTGACACCCTTAGTGGGGGGCGCGATAAACGCATCTTT.